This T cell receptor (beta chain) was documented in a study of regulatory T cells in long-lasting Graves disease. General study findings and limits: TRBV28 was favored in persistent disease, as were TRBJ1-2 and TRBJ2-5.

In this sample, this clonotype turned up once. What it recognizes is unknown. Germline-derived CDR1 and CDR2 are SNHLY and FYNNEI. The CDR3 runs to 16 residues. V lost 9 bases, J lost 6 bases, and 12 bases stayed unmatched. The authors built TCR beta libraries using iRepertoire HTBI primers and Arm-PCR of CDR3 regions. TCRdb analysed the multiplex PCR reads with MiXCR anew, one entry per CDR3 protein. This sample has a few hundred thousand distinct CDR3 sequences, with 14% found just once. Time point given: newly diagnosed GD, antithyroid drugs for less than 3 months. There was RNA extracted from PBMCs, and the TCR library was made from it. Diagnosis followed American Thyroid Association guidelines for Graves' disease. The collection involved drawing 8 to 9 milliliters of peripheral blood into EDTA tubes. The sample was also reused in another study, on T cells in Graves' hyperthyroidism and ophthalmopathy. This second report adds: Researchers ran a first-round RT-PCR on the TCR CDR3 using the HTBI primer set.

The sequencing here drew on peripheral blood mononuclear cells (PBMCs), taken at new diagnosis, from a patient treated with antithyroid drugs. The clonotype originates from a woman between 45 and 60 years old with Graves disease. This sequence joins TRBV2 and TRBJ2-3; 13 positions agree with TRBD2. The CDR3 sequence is CASPKRTSGREDTQYF. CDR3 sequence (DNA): TGTGCCAGTCCCAAGAGGACTAGCGGGAGAGAGGATACGCAGTATTTT.